What follows describes a single TCR beta chain. The antigen is unknown. These data are taken from a study of cytotoxic CD8 clonotypes in ibrutinib-treated CLL. Overall study: Patients: some 11 relapsed/refractory, roughly 16 treatment-naive, under 18 IGHV unmutated. Sample averages reached hundreds of thousands of productive templates and under 100,000 productive rearrangements.

Notes on the study in general: Baseline clonality, higher than in age-matched healthy donors, tracked circulating CD8+ T-cell counts.

TCRdb's table, derived via immunoSEQ multiplex PCR, lists solely in-frame clones and lacks some. The sample includes around 250,000 clones, 60% to 75% seen only once; the top ten take less than 20%. The source was PBMCs, collected after 24 months of ibrutinib treatment. The sequence derives from a human donor with chronic lymphocytic leukemia.

In DNA form, the CDR3 reads TGTGCCAGCAGTTTTTCCTCCGCGGATGATGCCTACGAGCAGTACTTC. Translation gives CASSFSSADDAYEQYF. The chain is built from TRBV7-6 and TRBJ2-7; no firm D call. Trimming left V 6 bases short and J 2 bases short, with 20 bases between. Germline V gives CDR1 SGHVS, CDR2 FNYEAQ. The CDR3 contains 16 residues.